This T cell receptor beta chain was sequenced during a study of T cell responses to AZD1222 COVID-19 vaccine. Germline V gene sequence: CDR1 SGHTA, CDR2 FQGNSA. Trimming pared 6 bases from V and 1 base from J, leaving 15 bases between. The CDR3 consists of 15 residues. Profiling relied on immunoSEQ multiplex PCR, and the TCRdb table lists in-frame clones only, not all of them. The sample lists 120,000 or so clones; 84% were seen once. Notes on the study in general: The donor cohort was predominantly white British with a female majority, and clonal diversity may have been underestimated.

Remarks on this clone: Its target is unknown.

The V gene is TRBV7-2, the J gene TRBJ1-1; D is undetermined. This receptor was obtained from an adult who received the AZD1222 COVID-19 vaccine. Here the sequenced sample was peripheral blood, taken 28 days after the second AZD1222 dose. The CDR3 sequence is CASRLTGGGNTEAFF. The DNA of the CDR3 is TGTGCCAGCAGGTTGACCGGAGGTGGGAACACTGAAGCTTTCTTT.